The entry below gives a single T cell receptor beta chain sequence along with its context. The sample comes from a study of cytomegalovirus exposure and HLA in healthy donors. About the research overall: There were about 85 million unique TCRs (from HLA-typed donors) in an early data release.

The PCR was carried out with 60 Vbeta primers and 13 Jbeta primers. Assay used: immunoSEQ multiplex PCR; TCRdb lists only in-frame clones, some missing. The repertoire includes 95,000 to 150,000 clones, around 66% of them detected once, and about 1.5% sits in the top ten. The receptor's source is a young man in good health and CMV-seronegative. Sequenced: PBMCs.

The CDR3 bases are TGTGCCAGCACCCCGGGCAGGATGGGAGGGACTGAAGCTTTCTTT. Its protein is CASTPGRMGGTEAFF. The chain couples TRBV6-1 to TRBJ1-1; D gene uncertain. Germline V gene lookup returns CDR1 MNHNS and CDR2 SASEGT. The CDR3 runs 15 residues. V was pared by 7 bases and J by 5 bases, with 20 bases between.